This entry describes one T cell receptor beta chain. At one boundary the junction diverges from the germline segment, which might be a read error. The CDR3 length is 14 residues. Germline lookup yields CDR1 SGHNT and CDR2 YYREEE (reference sequence). This record comes from a study of T cells after somatic rescue of genetic block. Only in-frame clones appear in the TCRdb table, and some are missing; sequencing was by immunoSEQ multiplex PCR. The sample shows roughly 11,000 clones, about 81% of them seen only once. The sequence was collected from a boy younger than 18. This chain links TRBV5-4 with TRBJ2-5, with 7 bases identical to TRBD1. The material sequenced was peripheral blood mononuclear cells (PBMCs). The CDR3 nucleotides read TGTGCCAGCAGCTTTAGGGACAGAGCGCTGAGGAAGGACTTC. Residues: CASSFRDRALRKDF. The full variable domain, with the rest looked up from reference TRBV5-4 and TRBJ2-5, is ETGVTQSPTHLIKTRGQQVTLRCSSQSGHNTVSWYQQALGQGPQFIFQYYREEENGRGNFPPRFSGLQFPNYSSELNVNALELDDSALYLCASSFRDRALRKDFGPGTRLLVL.